This entry lists 21 T cell receptor beta chains sequenced from one sample in a study of CD8+CD57+ T cells in acquired aplastic anemia. Patients sequenced had flow cytometry evidence of CD8+CD57+ cell expansion. TCR beta VDJ combinations and CDR3 sequences were profiled from genomic DNA. TCRdb called the reads again in MiXCR, with one record for every CDR3 protein. Among 150,000 to 200,000 distinct CDR3 sequences listed, 40% to 55% were seen once. Sequencing was performed on sorted CD4+, CD8+, or CD8+CD57+ T cells (not recorded which) from PBMCs. The receptors come from a human donor with aplastic anemia.

This clonotype was counted between two and nine times. The V gene is TRBV3-1, the J gene TRBJ2-3; no definite D call. The CDR3 totals 15 residues. The germline V gene encodes CDR1 LGHDT and CDR2 YNNKEL (reference sequence). V was pared by 4 bases and J by 0 bases, with 11 bases between. The chain's CDR3 is CASSPLPPSTDTQYF. The CDR3 DNA reads as TGTGCCAGCAGCCCCCTTCCCCCTAGCACAGATACGCAGTATTTT.

This chain connects TRBV19 to TRBJ1-2; the D is unclear. V dropped 4 bases and J dropped 10 bases, with 10 bases sitting between them. The CDR3 consists of 11 residues. Germline CDR1 reads LNHDA; CDR2 reads SQIVND (reference sequence). CDR3 DNA sequence: TGTGCCAGTAGTAGGGTGGGAGACTACACCTTC. Translation: CASSRVGDYTF.

This chain joins TRBV10-3 and TRBJ2-3, with D hard to call. The length of the CDR3 is 13 residues. Germline V CDR1 and CDR2: ENHRY, SYGVKD. Trimming stripped 5 bases from V and 6 bases from J, with 12 bases between. The CDR3 reads CAISLSSDDTQYF. As DNA, the CDR3 is TGTGCCATCAGTCTAAGTTCCGATGATACGCAGTATTTT.

This chain joins TRBV29-1 and TRBJ2-7, with D possibly matching TRBD1 (6 bases). The CDR3 has 13 amino acids. Between the trimmed V and J ends, which lost 6 bases and 2 bases, there was a span of 14 bases. The germline gives CDR1 SQVTM, CDR2 ANQGSEA. The CDR3, as DNA: TGCAGCGTGATAGGGACAAAACCCTACGAGCAGTACTTC. It codes for CSVIGTKPYEQYF.

This clonotype has ten or more counts. The gene calls are TRBV4-2 and TRBJ1-4; D is perhaps TRBD1 (5 bases). CDR1 is LGHNA, CDR2 YNFKEQ, per germline. CDR3 length equals 14 residues. V gave up 0 bases and J gave up 7 bases, with 9 bases separating them. CDR3 bases: TGTGCCAGCAGCCAAGATTCCAGGGCTGAAAAACTGTTTTTT. It translates to CASSQDSRAEKLFF.

This clonotype was counted a few times. The gene calls are TRBV10-3 and TRBJ1-4; D is unclear. This CDR3 is 14 amino acids long. The germline CDR1 and CDR2 sequences are ENHRY and SYGVKD. Between the trimmed V and J ends, which lost 2 bases and 1 base, there was a span of 5 bases. In DNA, the CDR3 is TGTGCCATCAGTGAGGGGAAAACTAATGAAAAACTGTTTTTT. This sequence encodes CAISEGKTNEKLFF.

This clonotype was recorded many times. The chain is built from TRBV20-1 and TRBJ1-1; 7 bases match TRBD1. From germline, CDR1 is DFQATT and CDR2 SNEGSKA (reference sequence). This CDR3 is 14 amino acids long. With 0 bases clipped from V and 4 bases from J, the junction kept 5 bases outside the gene matches. This CDR3 reads CSARDRGAFTEAFF. Written as DNA, the CDR3 is TGCAGTGCTAGAGACAGGGGGGCTTTCACTGAAGCTTTCTTT.

J is TRBJ1-2 and V is TRBV7-2, with D possibly being TRBD1 (6 bases). CDR1 and CDR2 (germline): SGHTA, FQGNSA. V lost 5 bases, J lost 7 bases, and 20 bases lay in between. This CDR3 spans 15 amino acids. The CDR3 loop is CASSPVGGANGGYTF. The CDR3 nucleotides read TGTGCCAGCAGCCCCGTAGGGGGGGCAAATGGTGGCTACACCTTC. The whole variable domain, remainder taken from reference TRBV7-2 and TRBJ1-2, is GAGVSQSPSNKVTEKGKDVELRCDPISGHTALYWYRQSLGQGLEFLIYFQGNSAPDKSGLPSDRFSAERTGGSVSTLTIQRTQQEDSAVYLCASSPVGGANGGYTFGSGTRLTVV.

This clonotype was seen only a few times. The chain couples TRBV15 to TRBJ2-7; 10 bases fit TRBD1. The V and J ends lost 3 bases and 4 bases, in that order; junction bases with no gene match: 6. Germline lookup yields CDR1 LNHNV and CDR2 YYDKDF (reference sequence). The CDR3 is 15 amino acids. The CDR3 DNA sequence: TGTGCCACCAGCAGCCGGGACAGGGGAACGTACGAGCAGTACTTC. This encodes CATSSRDRGTYEQYF.

This clonotype was seen only a few times. The rearrangement links TRBV5-5 to TRBJ1-6; 10 bases line up with TRBD1. V trimming: 4 bases; J trimming: 4 bases; junction bases outside the gene matches: 2. From germline, CDR1 is SGHKS and CDR2 YYEKEE (reference sequence). The CDR3 totals 15 residues. Written as DNA, the CDR3 is TGTGCCAGCAGCGCGGGACAGGGGTATAATTCACCCCTCCACTTT. Encoded protein: CASSAGQGYNSPLHF.

A note on this clonotype: At one boundary the junction diverges from the germline segment, which might be a read error. The chain joins TRBV2 to TRBJ1-1; a possible D gene is TRBD1 (5 bases). Per germline, CDR1 SNHLY and CDR2 FYNNEI. CDR3 size: 12 residues. CDR3 residues: CASRDSPTEAFF. CDR3 nucleotides: TGTGCCAGCAGAGACAGTCCCACTGAAGCTTTCTTC.

This clonotype was detected only a few times. The chain combines TRBV5-6 with TRBJ1-1; D possibly corresponds to TRBD1 (6 bases). The CDR3 length is 14 residues. V gave up 2 bases and J gave up 7 bases, with 15 bases separating them. Germline loops: CDR1 SGHDT, CDR2 YYEEEE. The CDR3 loop reads CASSLPGTLIEAFF. The CDR3 DNA sequence: TGTGCCAGCAGCTTACCCGGGACACTAATTGAAGCTTTCTTT.

The chain has TRBV2 and TRBJ1-3; TRBD1 matches 8 bases. In germline, CDR1 is SNHLY, CDR2 FYNNEI. The CDR3 runs 14 residues. V trimming: 4 bases; J trimming: 4 bases; junction bases outside the gene matches: 3. CDR3 sequence (DNA): TGTGCCAGCAGTGCAGGGGGCATCGGAAACACCATATATTTT. As protein: CASSAGGIGNTIYF.

Turning to this clonotype: The junction differs from germline at one of its ends, possibly a read error. The chain couples TRBV29-1 to TRBJ2-7; a weak D match, TRBD1 (5 bases). Looked up from germline, CDR1 is SQVTM and CDR2 is ANQGSEA. The length of the CDR3 is 13 residues. The CDR3 loop is CSVGVQGIHEQYF. The CDR3 DNA reads as TGCAGCGTTGGGGTTCAGGGAATACACGAGCAATACTTC.

This clonotype has a handful of counts. This chain connects TRBV9 to TRBJ1-2; D might be TRBD1 (6 bases). The V gene's germline CDR1 is SGDLS and CDR2 YYNGEE. This CDR3 is 17 amino acids long. V was clipped by 3 bases and J by 2 bases, with 20 bases between them. The CDR3 sequence: CASSEESGQLLNYGYTF. The DNA for the CDR3 is TGTGCCAGCAGCGAAGAAAGCGGACAGCTTTTAAACTATGGCTACACCTTC.

The genes are TRBV29-1 and TRBJ2-7, with 8 nucleotides matching TRBD2. The CDR3 extends over 15 amino acids. CDR1 and CDR2 (germline): SQVTM, ANQGSEA. After removal of 2 bases from V and 4 bases from J, the junction contained 10 bases not matched to a gene. The CDR3, as DNA: TGCAGCGTTGAATCAGCGGGAGCCCTCTATTACGAGCAGTACTTC. This codes for CSVESAGALYYEQYF.

This clonotype was detected many times. This rearrangement joins TRBV12-3 or TRBV12-4 to TRBJ1-2; TRBD1 might be the D (5 bases). This CDR3 comprises 15 residues. V was shortened by 3 bases and J by 2 bases, with 13 bases between the two germline ends. In DNA, the CDR3 is TGTGCCAGCAGTTTGGGGCAGGCACCCAACTATGGCTACACCTTC. Translated, it gives CASSLGQAPNYGYTF.

This clonotype was counted at least ten times. J is TRBJ2-2 and V is TRBV7-3; 10 bases fit TRBD1. CDR3 size: 16 residues. The V segment lost 1 base and the J segment 4 bases; nucleotides outside the gene matches: 3. Germline lookup yields CDR1 SGHTA and CDR2 FQGTGA. The CDR3 spells CASSLRQGAATGELFF. CDR3 bases: TGTGCCAGCAGCTTAAGACAGGGGGCTGCCACCGGGGAGCTGTTTTTT.

The chain is built from TRBV7-6 and TRBJ2-7; 8 bases map to TRBD1. There are 13 residues in the CDR3. With V trimmed by 2 bases and J by 4 bases, 1 base remained unmatched. The germline CDR1 and CDR2 sequences are SGHVS and FNYEAQ. CDR3 sequence: CASSLNRGYEQYF. As DNA, the CDR3 is TGTGCCAGCAGCTTAAACAGGGGGTACGAGCAGTACTTC.

In its sample, this clonotype was seen many times. The chain combines TRBV9 with TRBJ1-2; TRBD1 matches at 11 bases. The CDR3 spans 14 residues. Per the germline V gene, CDR1 is SGDLS and CDR2 is YYNGEE. The trim removed 4 bases at V and 8 bases at J, leaving 7 bases unmatched. Here the CDR3 DNA reads TGTGCCAGCAGCCCAGGACAGGGGGCAGGGGGCTACACCTTC. It codes for CASSPGQGAGGYTF.

This clonotype was seen many times. The V gene is TRBV19, the J gene TRBJ1-3; D is uncertain. This CDR3 comprises 13 residues. V lost 6 bases and J 2 bases, leaving 8 bases between the germline ends. Germline CDR1 and CDR2: LNHDA and SQIVND (reference sequence). The CDR3 DNA sequence: TGTGCCAGTAGCTTCGGTCCTGGAAACACCATATATTTT. This translates into CASSFGPGNTIYF.